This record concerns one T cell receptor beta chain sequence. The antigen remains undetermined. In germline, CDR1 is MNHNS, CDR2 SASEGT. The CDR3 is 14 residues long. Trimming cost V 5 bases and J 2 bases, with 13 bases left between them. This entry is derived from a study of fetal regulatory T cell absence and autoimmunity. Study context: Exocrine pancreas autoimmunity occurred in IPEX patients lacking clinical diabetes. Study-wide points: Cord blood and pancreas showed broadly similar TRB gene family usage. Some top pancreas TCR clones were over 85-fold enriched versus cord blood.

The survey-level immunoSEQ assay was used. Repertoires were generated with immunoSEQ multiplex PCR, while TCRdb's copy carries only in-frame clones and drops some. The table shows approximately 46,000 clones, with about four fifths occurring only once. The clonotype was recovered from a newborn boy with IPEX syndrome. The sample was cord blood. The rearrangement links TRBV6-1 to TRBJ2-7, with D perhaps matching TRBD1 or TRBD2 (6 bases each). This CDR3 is CASSWRGFPYEQYF. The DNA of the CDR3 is TGTGCCAGCAGTTGGAGGGGGTTTCCCTACGAGCAGTACTTC.